This T cell receptor beta chain was recorded in a study of shared clonotypes between healthy human individuals. Study-wide background: Plates per donor: three CD4 naive, three CD4 memory, two CD8 naive, one CD8 memory. Study-wide results and limits: The study found lower generation probabilities in non-shared clonotypes than in those shared by all four donors.

Regarding this clone: The antigen remains undetermined.

The CDR3 is made up of 11 amino acids. In germline, CDR1 is MNHNS, CDR2 SASEGT. Trimming left V 2 bases short and J 12 bases short, with 11 bases between. Libraries were prepared by immunoSEQ multiplex PCR; TCRdb keeps only in-frame clonotypes and omits some of them. Counted here are some 2 million clones, over 85% occurring once; the ten biggest clones make up around 0.13%. Caucasian adults living in Nashville, Tennessee, provided all samples. A CD45RA-negative memory subset and a CD45RA+ naive subset were separated from the CD4+ cells. J is TRBJ2-7 and V is TRBV6-1; D is undetermined. This receptor was taken from a man aged 18-30 years in good health. Specimen: naive CD4+ T cells sorted from blood. Subset here: CD45RA+ positively selected. CDR3 bases: TGTGCCAGCAGTGAAACCGCCAAGGGGTACTTC. This codes for CASSETAKGYF.